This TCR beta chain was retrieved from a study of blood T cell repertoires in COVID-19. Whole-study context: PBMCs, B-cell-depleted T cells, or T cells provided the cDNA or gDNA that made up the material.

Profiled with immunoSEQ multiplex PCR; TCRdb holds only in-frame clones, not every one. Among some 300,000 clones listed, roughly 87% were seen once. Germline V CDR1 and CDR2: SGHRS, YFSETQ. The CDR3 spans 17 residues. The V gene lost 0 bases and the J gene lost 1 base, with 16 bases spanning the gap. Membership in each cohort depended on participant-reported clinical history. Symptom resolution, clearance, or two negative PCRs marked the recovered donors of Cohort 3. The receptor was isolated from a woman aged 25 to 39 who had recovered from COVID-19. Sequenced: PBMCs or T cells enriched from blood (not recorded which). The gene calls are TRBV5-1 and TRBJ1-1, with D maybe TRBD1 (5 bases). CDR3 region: CASSLDSREGTNTEAFF. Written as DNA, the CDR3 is TGCGCCAGCAGCTTGGACAGCAGGGAGGGAACGAACACTGAAGCTTTCTTT. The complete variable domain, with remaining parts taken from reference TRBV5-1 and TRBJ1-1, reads KAGVTQTPRYLIKTRGQQVTLSCSPISGHRSVSWYQQTPGQGLQFLFEYFSETQRNKGNFPGRFSGRQFSNSRSEMNVSTLELGDSALYLCASSLDSREGTNTEAFFGQGTRLTVV.